This entry is about one TCR beta chain. The antigen remains undetermined. The junction does not match germline at one end; this may be a read error. This record comes from a study of T cells after yellow fever vaccination. For the study at large: Preparation of the low-cell-number fractions used SMART-Seq v4 Ultra Low Input.

CDR3 length: 15 residues. The V gene's germline CDR1 is SGHTA and CDR2 FQGNSA. General study results and limits: CD4 and CD8 compartments shared a small share of clonotypes.

TCRdb ran MiXCR on the 5' RACE reads and lists one entry per CDR3 protein. The sample carries about 240,000 distinct CDR3 sequences, 6.9% recorded once. The sequence was obtained from a man aged 25-45 years who received the YFV17D yellow fever vaccine. The sample in question was CD4+ T cells sorted from PBMCs, obtained 15 days after the yellow fever booster vaccination. The chain has TRBV7-2 and TRBJ2-1; 10 nucleotides match TRBD2. CDR3 sequence reads: CASSLAGAAYNEQFF. CDR3 bases: TGTGCCAGCAGCCTAGCGGGAGCGGCCTACAATGAGCAGTTCTTC.